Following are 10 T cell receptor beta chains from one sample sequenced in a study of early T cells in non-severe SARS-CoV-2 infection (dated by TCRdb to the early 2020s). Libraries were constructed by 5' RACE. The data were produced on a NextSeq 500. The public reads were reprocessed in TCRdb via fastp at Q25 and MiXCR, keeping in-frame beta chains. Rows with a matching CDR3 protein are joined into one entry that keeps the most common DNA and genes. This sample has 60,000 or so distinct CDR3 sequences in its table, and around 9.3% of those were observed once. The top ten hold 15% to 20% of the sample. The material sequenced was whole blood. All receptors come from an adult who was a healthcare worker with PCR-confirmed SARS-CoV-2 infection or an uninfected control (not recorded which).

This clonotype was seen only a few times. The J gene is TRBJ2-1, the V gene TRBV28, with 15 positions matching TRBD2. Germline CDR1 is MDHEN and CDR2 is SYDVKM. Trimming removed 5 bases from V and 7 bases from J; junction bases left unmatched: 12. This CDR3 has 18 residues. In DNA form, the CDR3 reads TGTGCCAGCAGTCTTTCATTCGGGACTAGCGGGAGGAGGAATGAGCAGTTCTTC. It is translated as CASSLSFGTSGRRNEQFF.

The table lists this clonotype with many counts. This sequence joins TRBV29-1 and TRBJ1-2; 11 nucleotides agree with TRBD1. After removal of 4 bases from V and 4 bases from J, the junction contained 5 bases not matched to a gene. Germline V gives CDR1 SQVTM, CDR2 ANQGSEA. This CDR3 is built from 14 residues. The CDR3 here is CSVAGTGGIYGYTF. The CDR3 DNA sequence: TGCAGCGTTGCCGGGACAGGGGGTATCTATGGCTACACCTTC.

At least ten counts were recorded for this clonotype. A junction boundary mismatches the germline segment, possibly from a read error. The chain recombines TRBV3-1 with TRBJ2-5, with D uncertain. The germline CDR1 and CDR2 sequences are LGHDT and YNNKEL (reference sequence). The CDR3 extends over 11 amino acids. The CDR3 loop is CASSQAETQYF. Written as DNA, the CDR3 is TGTGCCAGCAGTCAAGCGGAGACCCAGTACTTC.

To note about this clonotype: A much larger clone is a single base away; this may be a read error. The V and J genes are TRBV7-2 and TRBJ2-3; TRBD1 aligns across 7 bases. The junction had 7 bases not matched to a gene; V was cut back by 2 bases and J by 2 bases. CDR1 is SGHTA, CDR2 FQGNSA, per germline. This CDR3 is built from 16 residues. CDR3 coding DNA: TGTGCCAGCAGCTTACTGGGGACAGATTCCACAGATACGCAGTATTTT. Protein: CASSLLGTDSTDTQYF.

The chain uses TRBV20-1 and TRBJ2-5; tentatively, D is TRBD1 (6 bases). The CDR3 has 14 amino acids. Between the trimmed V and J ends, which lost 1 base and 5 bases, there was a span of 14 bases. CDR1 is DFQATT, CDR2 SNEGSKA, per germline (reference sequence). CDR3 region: CSARAGQGMETQYF. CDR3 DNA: TGCAGTGCTAGAGCGGGCCAGGGGATGGAGACCCAGTACTTC.

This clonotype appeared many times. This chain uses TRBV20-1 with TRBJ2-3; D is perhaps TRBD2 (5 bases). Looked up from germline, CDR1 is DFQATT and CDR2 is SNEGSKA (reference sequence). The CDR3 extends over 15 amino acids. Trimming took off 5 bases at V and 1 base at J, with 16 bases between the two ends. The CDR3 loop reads CSAGVREEGTDTQYF. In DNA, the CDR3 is TGCAGTGCTGGGGTACGGGAAGAGGGCACAGATACGCAGTATTTT.

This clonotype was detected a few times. CDR3 in DNA: TGCAGCGCATCCGGGAGCCTGGGAGACACTGAAGCTTTCTTT. Its translation: CSASGSLGDTEAFF. The chain is built from TRBV29-1 and TRBJ1-1; no firm D call. Germline-derived CDR1 and CDR2 are SQVTM and ANQGSEA. CDR3 size: 14 residues. V lost 7 bases to trimming and J lost 3 bases, with 18 bases between them.

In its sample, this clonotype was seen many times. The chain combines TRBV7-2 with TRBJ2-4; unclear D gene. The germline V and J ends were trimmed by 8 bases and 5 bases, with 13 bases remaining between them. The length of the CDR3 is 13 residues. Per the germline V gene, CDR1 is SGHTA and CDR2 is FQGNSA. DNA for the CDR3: TGTGCCAGCCCCTTGGCTAGTCAAAACATTCAGTACTTC. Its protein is CASPLASQNIQYF.

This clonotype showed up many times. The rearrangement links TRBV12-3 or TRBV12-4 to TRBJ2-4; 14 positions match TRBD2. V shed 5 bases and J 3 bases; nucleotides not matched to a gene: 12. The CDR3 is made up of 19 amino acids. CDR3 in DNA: TGTGCCAGCAGTCCCTGGGGGACTAGCGGGAGCGGGGGCAAAAACATTCAGTACTTC. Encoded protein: CASSPWGTSGSGGKNIQYF.

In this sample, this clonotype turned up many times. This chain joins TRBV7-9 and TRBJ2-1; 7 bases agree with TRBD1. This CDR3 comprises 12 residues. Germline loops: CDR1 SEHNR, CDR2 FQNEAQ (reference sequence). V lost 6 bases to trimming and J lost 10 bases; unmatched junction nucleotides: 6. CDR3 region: CASRDRPPEQFF. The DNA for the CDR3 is TGTGCCAGCAGGGACAGGCCTCCCGAGCAGTTCTTC.